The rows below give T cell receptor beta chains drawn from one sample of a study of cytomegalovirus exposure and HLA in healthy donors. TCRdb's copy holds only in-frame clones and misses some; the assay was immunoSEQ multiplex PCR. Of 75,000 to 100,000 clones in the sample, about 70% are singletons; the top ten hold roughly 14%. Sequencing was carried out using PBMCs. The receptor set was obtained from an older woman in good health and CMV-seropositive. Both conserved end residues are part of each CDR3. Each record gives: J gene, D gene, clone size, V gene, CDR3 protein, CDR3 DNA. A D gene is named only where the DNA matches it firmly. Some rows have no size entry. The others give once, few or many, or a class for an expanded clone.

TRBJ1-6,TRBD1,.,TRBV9,CASSGDSWGSPLHF,TGTGCCAGCAGCGGGGACAGCTGGGGATCACCCCTCCACTTT
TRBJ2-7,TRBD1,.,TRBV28,CASLRWDSQPYEQYF,TGTGCCAGCCTGCGGTGGGACAGCCAACCCTACGAGCAGTACTTC
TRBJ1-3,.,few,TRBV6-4,CASSENVGSGNTIYF,TGTGCCAGCAGTGAAAATGTCGGGTCTGGAAACACCATATATTTT
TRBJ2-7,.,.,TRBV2,CASGLNTYEQYF,TGTGCCAGCGGTTTAAACACATACGAGCAGTACTTC
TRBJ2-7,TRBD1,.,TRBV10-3,CAISEGQGKLHEQYF,TGTGCCATCAGTGAAGGACAGGGGAAATTGCACGAGCAGTACTTC
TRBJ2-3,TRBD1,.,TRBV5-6,CASSWTGATDTQYF,TGTGCCAGCAGCTGGACAGGAGCCACAGATACGCAGTATTTT
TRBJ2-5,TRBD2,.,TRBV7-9,CASSLGTSGQETQYF,TGTGCCAGCAGCTTGGGGACTAGCGGCCAAGAGACCCAGTACTTC
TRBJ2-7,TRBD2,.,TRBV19,CASSTAGESSYEQYF,TGTGCCAGTTCGACTGCGGGGGAGAGCTCCTACGAGCAGTACTTC
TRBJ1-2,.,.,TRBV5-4,CASSRQRGGYGYTF,TGTGCCAGCAGCCGACAGAGGGGGGGCTATGGCTACACCTTC
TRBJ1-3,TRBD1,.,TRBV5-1,CASSLDRGGNTIYF,TGCGCCAGCAGCCTGGACAGGGGTGGAAACACCATATATTTT
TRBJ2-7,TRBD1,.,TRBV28,CASRGGDRGFSYEQYF,TGTGCCAGCAGGGGGGGCGACAGGGGTTTCTCCTACGAGCAGTACTTC
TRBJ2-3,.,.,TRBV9,CASNSPGATNTQYF,TGTGCCAGCAACTCACCGGGAGCAACGAACACGCAGTATTTT
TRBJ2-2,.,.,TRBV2,CASRVGQGLAGELFF,TGTGCCAGCCGAGTGGGGCAGGGGTTGGCCGGGGAGCTGTTTTTT
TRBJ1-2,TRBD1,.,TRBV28,CASSLGQGTTFGGYTF,TGTGCCAGCAGTTTGGGACAGGGAACCACCTTTGGGGGCTACACCTTC
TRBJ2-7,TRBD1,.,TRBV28,CASNSGTGTGEGEQYF,TGTGCCAGCAATTCTGGAACCGGGACAGGGGAAGGCGAGCAGTACTTC
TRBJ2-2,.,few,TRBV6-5,CASSYSQGTGELFF,TGTGCCAGCAGTTACAGTCAGGGGACCGGGGAGCTGTTTTTT
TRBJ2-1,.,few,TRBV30,CAWSVGTKNEQFF,TGTGCCTGGAGTGTAGGGACAAAGAATGAGCAGTTCTTC
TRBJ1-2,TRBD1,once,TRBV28,CASYQEGQGNYGYTF,TGTGCCAGTTATCAGGAGGGACAGGGGAACTATGGCTACACCTTC
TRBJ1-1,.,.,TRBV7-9,CASSLEDVRGEGAFF,TGTGCCAGCAGCTTAGAGGACGTCAGGGGAGAGGGAGCTTTCTTT
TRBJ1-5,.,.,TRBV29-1,CSVRQVWGQPQHF,TGCAGCGTTAGACAGGTGTGGGGACAGCCCCAGCATTTT
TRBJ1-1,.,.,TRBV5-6,CASSLARGFEAFF,TGTGCCAGCAGCTTGGCCAGGGGCTTTGAAGCTTTCTTT
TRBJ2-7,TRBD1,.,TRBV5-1,CASSTGQAPIYEQYF,TGCGCCAGCAGCACGGGACAGGCCCCAATCTACGAGCAGTACTTC
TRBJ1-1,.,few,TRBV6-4,CASSARANTEAFF,TGTGCCAGCAGTGCCAGGGCGAACACTGAAGCTTTCTTT
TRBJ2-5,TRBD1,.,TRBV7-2,CASSFQGGRETQYF,TGTGCCAGCAGCTTCCAAGGGGGCAGGGAGACCCAGTACTTC
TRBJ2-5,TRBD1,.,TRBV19,CASSRGQGETQYF,TGTGCCAGTAGTAGGGGACAGGGGGAGACCCAGTACTTC
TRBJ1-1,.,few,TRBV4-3,CASSSGAMNTEAFF,TGCGCCAGCAGCTCAGGTGCGATGAACACTGAAGCTTTCTTT
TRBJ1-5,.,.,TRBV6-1,CASSYFWVGVQPQHF,TGTGCCAGCTCTTATTTTTGGGTAGGGGTGCAGCCCCAGCATTTT